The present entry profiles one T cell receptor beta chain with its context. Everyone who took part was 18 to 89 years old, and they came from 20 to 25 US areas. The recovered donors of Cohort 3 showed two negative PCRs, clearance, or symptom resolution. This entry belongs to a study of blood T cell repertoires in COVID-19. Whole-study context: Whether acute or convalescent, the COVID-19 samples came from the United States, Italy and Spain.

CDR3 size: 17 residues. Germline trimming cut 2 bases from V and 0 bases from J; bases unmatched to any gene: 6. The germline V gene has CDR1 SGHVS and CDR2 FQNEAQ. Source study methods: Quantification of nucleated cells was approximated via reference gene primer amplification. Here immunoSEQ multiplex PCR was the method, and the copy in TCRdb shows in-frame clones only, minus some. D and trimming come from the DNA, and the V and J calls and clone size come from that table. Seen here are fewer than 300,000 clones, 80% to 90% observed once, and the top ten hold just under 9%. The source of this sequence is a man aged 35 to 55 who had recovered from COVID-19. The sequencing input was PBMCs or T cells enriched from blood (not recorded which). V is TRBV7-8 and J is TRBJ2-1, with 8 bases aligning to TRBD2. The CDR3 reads CASSLKTGGGSYNEQFF. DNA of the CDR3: TGTGCCAGCAGCTTAAAAACCGGGGGGGGCTCCTACAATGAGCAGTTCTTC.